This passage covers 25 T cell receptor beta chains from one sample sequenced in a study of cytotoxic CD8 clonotypes in ibrutinib-treated CLL. Repertoires were generated with immunoSEQ multiplex PCR, while TCRdb's copy carries only in-frame clones and drops some. The repertoire holds about 330,000 clones, roughly two thirds seen once, with 5% to 6.5% in the top ten. The source was PBMCs, collected after 36 months of ibrutinib treatment. The receptors stem from a human donor with chronic lymphocytic leukemia.

The genes are TRBV10-1 and TRBJ2-5; 7 nucleotides align to TRBD1. The CDR3 loop spans 14 amino acids. V shed 6 bases and J 1 base; nucleotides not matched to a gene: 5. CDR1 WNHNN and CDR2 SYGVQD come from the germline V gene (reference sequence). The CDR3 DNA sequence: TGCGCCAGCAGGGACAGGCGCTGCCAAGAGACCCAGTACTTC. It encodes CASRDRRCQETQYF.

This sequence joins TRBV7-9 and TRBJ2-5; maybe TRBD2 (6 bases). The CDR3 covers 17 residues. Germline loops: CDR1 SEHNR, CDR2 FQNEAQ (reference sequence). Trimming removed 0 bases at V and 1 base at J, with 15 bases between. This CDR3 is CASSLAIVDYLQETQYF. The CDR3 nucleotides read TGTGCCAGCAGCTTAGCGATTGTGGACTACCTCCAAGAGACCCAGTACTTC.

For the CDR3, the DNA is TGTGCCAGCACCCCCGCGGGGGCAGGGGCAGTCGAGCAGTACTTC. Its translation is CASTPAGAGAVEQYF. The chain links TRBV6-5 to TRBJ2-7; weak D call: TRBD2 (7 bases). The germline CDR1 and CDR2 sequences are MNHEY and SVGAGI. V was pared by 7 bases and J by 6 bases, with 22 bases between. CDR3 length equals 15 residues.

The gene calls are TRBV5-1 and TRBJ1-3; D remains ambiguous. Germline V gene sequence: CDR1 SGHRS, CDR2 YFSETQ. The CDR3 length is 14 residues. Trimming took off 1 base at V and 8 bases at J, with 13 bases between the two ends. The CDR3 here is CASSLSGLRDTIYF. CDR3 coding DNA: TGCGCCAGCAGCTTGAGTGGGCTAAGGGACACCATATATTTT.

This sequence joins TRBV5-6 and TRBJ2-1; no firm D call. This CDR3 spans 16 amino acids. The germline gives CDR1 SGHDT, CDR2 YYEEEE. V dropped 1 base and J dropped 7 bases, with 18 bases sitting between them. The CDR3 here is CASSLQVLNMGNEQFF. In DNA form, the CDR3 reads TGTGCCAGCAGCTTGCAGGTACTCAACATGGGGAATGAGCAGTTCTTC.

The chain recombines TRBV5-6 with TRBJ1-6; TRBD1 agrees at 7 bases. Germline lookup yields CDR1 SGHDT and CDR2 YYEEEE. The CDR3 sequence is 16 residues long. V shed 0 bases and J 7 bases; nucleotides not matched to a gene: 7. CDR3 region: CASSLGTGVSNSPLHF. Written as DNA, the CDR3 is TGTGCCAGCAGCTTGGGCACAGGGGTGTCGAATTCACCCCTCCACTTT.

The chain uses TRBV5-1 and TRBJ2-1; TRBD1 matches at 10 bases. CDR1 is SGHRS and CDR2 is YFSETQ in the germline V gene. J was trimmed by 4 bases and V by 6 bases; bases with no gene match: 7. The length of the CDR3 is 15 residues. CDR3 region: CASNGGQGIYNEQFF. The CDR3 nucleotides read TGCGCCAGCAATGGGGGACAGGGGATATACAATGAGCAGTTCTTC.

The rearrangement joins TRBV9 to TRBJ2-1; D ambiguous. Per germline, CDR1 SGDLS and CDR2 YYNGEE. V was shortened by 4 bases and J by 13 bases, with 6 bases between the two germline ends. This CDR3 is built from 9 residues. The CDR3 reads CASSPDQFF. As DNA, the CDR3 is TGTGCCAGCAGCCCCGACCAGTTCTTC.

The genes are TRBV11-2 and TRBJ2-2; 9 bases are a match to TRBD2. CDR1 and CDR2 from the germline V gene are SGHAT and FQNNGV. V lost 10 bases and J lost 8; bases outside the gene matches: 5. This CDR3 region has 12 residues. The CDR3 loop reads CATLAGTGELFF. The DNA of the CDR3 is TGTGCCACCCTAGCGGGGACGGGGGAGCTGTTTTTT.

This clone has a handful of counts. The J gene is TRBJ2-7, the V gene TRBV11-2; TRBD2 aligns across 8 bases. The CDR3 runs 16 residues. Germline-derived CDR1 and CDR2 are SGHAT and FQNNGV. V shed 4 bases, J shed 2 bases, and the junction held 10 bases outside the gene matches. The CDR3 here is CASSSGGGPLPYEQYF. The CDR3 nucleotides read TGTGCCAGCAGCTCGGGAGGGGGGCCTCTGCCCTACGAGCAGTACTTC.

The rearrangement links TRBV5-4 to TRBJ2-5; the D gene could be TRBD1 or TRBD2 (5 bases each). Per the germline V gene, CDR1 is SGHNT and CDR2 is YYREEE (reference sequence). V was cut by 2 bases and J by 1 base, with 9 bases left in between. CDR3 length: 14 amino acids. The DNA for the CDR3 is TGTGCCAGCAGCTTATGGGGGTTCCAAGAGACCCAGTACTTC. Protein sequence: CASSLWGFQETQYF. Full variable domain (remainder filled in from reference TRBV5-4 and TRBJ2-5): ETGVTQSPTHLIKTRGQQVTLRCSSQSGHNTVSWYQQALGQGPQFIFQYYREEENGRGNFPPRFSGLQFPNYSSELNVNALELDDSALYLCASSLWGFQETQYFGPGTRLLVL.

The chain carries TRBV6-5 and TRBJ1-1; D may be TRBD1 (6 bases). The CDR3 is made up of 14 amino acids. V lost 2 bases, J lost 5 bases, and 12 bases lay in between. Germline V gene sequence: CDR1 MNHEY, CDR2 SVGAGI. The DNA of the CDR3 is TGTGCCAGCAGTTACGGGGGGCCGAGTACTGAAGCTTTCTTT. It encodes CASSYGGPSTEAFF.

The rearrangement joins TRBV7-9 to TRBJ2-1; TRBD2 matches 10 bases. This CDR3 is 16 amino acids long. V shed 1 base, J shed 5 bases, and the junction held 5 bases outside the gene matches. Germline CDR1 reads SEHNR; CDR2 reads FQNEAQ (reference sequence). CDR3 loop: CASSLVLTSGHNEQFF. Written as DNA, the CDR3 is TGTGCCAGCAGCTTAGTCTTGACTAGCGGGCACAATGAGCAGTTCTTC.

The chain couples TRBV4-1 to TRBJ2-4; 9 positions agree with TRBD2. Germline-derived CDR1 and CDR2 are MGHRA and YSYEKL. Trimming took 0 bases from V and 0 from J; bases not matched to a gene: 6. The CDR3 runs 18 residues. The CDR3 bases are TGCGCCAGCAGCCAAGAAGAGCGGGGGGCCCTAGCCAAAAACATTCAGTACTTC. Its translation: CASSQEERGALAKNIQYF.

This sequence joins TRBV7-6 and TRBJ2-5; D could derive from TRBD1 or TRBD2 (5 bases each). Germline lookup yields CDR1 SGHVS and CDR2 FNYEAQ. V dropped 5 bases and J dropped 3 bases, with 13 bases sitting between them. The CDR3 length is 14 residues. CDR3 nucleotide sequence: TGTGCCAGCAGCCCAGGGACCCATAAAGAGACCCAGTACTTC. This encodes CASSPGTHKETQYF.

This sequence joins TRBV13 and TRBJ1-1; no firm D call. The CDR3 loop spans 12 amino acids. The V end lost 6 bases, the J end lost 3 bases, and 8 bases lay between the germline ends. Looked up from germline, CDR1 is PRHDT and CDR2 is FYEKMQ (reference sequence). The CDR3 DNA follows: TGTGCCAGCAGGTCCAGAGACACTGAAGCTTTCTTT. Amino acids: CASRSRDTEAFF.

The chain uses TRBV6-5 and TRBJ2-1; TRBD2 might be the D (6 bases). V was pared by 0 bases and J by 6 bases, with 15 bases between. From germline, CDR1 is MNHEY and CDR2 SVGAGI. The CDR3 contains 16 residues. The CDR3 DNA is TGTGCCAGCAGTTACTCCTACGGGGGACGTGTCAATGAGCAGTTCTTC. Translated: CASSYSYGGRVNEQFF.

This clone has just a few counts. The J gene is TRBJ2-7, the V gene TRBV11-1, with 8 bases that match TRBD1. Per germline, CDR1 SGHAT and CDR2 FQDESV (reference sequence). V gave up 5 bases and J gave up 4 bases; unmatched junction bases: 4. The CDR3 spans 13 residues. CDR3 in DNA: TGTGCCAGCAGCCCGGACAGGGTTTACGAGCAGTACTTC. Residues: CASSPDRVYEQYF.

The chain recombines TRBV10-3 with TRBJ2-7; D is perhaps TRBD2 (7 bases). The CDR3 length is 13 residues. Trimming removed 2 bases from V and 5 bases from J, with 10 bases in between. Germline loops: CDR1 ENHRY, CDR2 SYGVKD. CDR3: CAISEQGRDEQYF. CDR3 nucleotide sequence: TGTGCCATCAGTGAGCAGGGGAGGGACGAGCAGTACTTC.

J is TRBJ2-3 and V is TRBV7-3, with D perhaps assigned TRBD1 or TRBD2 (5 bases each). CDR3 length: 17 residues. Trimming pared 5 bases from V and 3 bases from J, leaving 21 bases between. The germline V gene has CDR1 SGHTA and CDR2 FQGTGA. In DNA form, the CDR3 reads TGTGCCAGCAGCCCAACGGGACCCCTCCTAGGGACAGATACGCAGTATTTT. Residues: CASSPTGPLLGTDTQYF.

The rearrangement joins TRBV10-2 to TRBJ1-1, with D tentatively TRBD1 (5 bases). Germline CDR1 reads WSHSY; CDR2 reads SAAADI. The CDR3 covers 14 residues. Trimming shortened V by 7 bases and J by 3 bases, and 15 bases separated the two germline ends. This CDR3 reads CASNRPTTDTEAFF. As DNA, the CDR3 is TGCGCCAGCAACAGGCCCACCACGGACACTGAAGCTTTCTTT.

This clone has more than one count but fewer than ten. This chain connects TRBV5-1 to TRBJ2-1; 8 nucleotides line up with TRBD1. V lost 4 bases and J lost 3; bases outside the gene matches: 6. From germline, CDR1 is SGHRS and CDR2 YFSETQ. CDR3 length equals 15 residues. The CDR3 loop is CASSPGQGFYNEQFF. In DNA form, the CDR3 reads TGCGCCAGCAGCCCCGGACAGGGTTTCTACAATGAGCAGTTCTTC.

The chain carries TRBV19 and TRBJ1-2; perhaps TRBD1 as D (5 bases). There are 16 residues in the CDR3. Germline assignment: CDR1 LNHDA and CDR2 SQIVND (reference sequence). Trimming removed 7 bases from V and 0 bases from J, with 18 bases in between. Written as DNA, the CDR3 is TGTGCCAGTAATTCGGCAGGGAGTTGGCCTAACTATGGCTACACCTTC. This sequence encodes CASNSAGSWPNYGYTF.

This chain links TRBV7-2 with TRBJ2-5; 7 bases fit TRBD1. The CDR3 is 13 residues long. V lost 5 bases to trimming and J lost 4 bases; unmatched junction nucleotides: 4. Germline V lookup: CDR1 SGHTA, CDR2 FQGNSA. The CDR3 reads CASSKDRVETQYF. In DNA form, the CDR3 reads TGTGCCAGCAGCAAAGACAGGGTAGAGACCCAGTACTTC.

This clone was counted a single time. This chain uses TRBV4-1 with TRBJ2-7; D may be TRBD1 (6 bases). CDR3 length: 16 amino acids. Germline CDR1 and CDR2: MGHRA and YSYEKL. The V gene lost 2 bases and the J gene lost 9 bases, with 23 bases spanning the gap. This CDR3 reads CASSQHRDNRPRGQYF. CDR3 nucleotide sequence: TGCGCCAGCAGCCAACATCGGGACAACAGGCCGAGGGGGCAGTACTTC.